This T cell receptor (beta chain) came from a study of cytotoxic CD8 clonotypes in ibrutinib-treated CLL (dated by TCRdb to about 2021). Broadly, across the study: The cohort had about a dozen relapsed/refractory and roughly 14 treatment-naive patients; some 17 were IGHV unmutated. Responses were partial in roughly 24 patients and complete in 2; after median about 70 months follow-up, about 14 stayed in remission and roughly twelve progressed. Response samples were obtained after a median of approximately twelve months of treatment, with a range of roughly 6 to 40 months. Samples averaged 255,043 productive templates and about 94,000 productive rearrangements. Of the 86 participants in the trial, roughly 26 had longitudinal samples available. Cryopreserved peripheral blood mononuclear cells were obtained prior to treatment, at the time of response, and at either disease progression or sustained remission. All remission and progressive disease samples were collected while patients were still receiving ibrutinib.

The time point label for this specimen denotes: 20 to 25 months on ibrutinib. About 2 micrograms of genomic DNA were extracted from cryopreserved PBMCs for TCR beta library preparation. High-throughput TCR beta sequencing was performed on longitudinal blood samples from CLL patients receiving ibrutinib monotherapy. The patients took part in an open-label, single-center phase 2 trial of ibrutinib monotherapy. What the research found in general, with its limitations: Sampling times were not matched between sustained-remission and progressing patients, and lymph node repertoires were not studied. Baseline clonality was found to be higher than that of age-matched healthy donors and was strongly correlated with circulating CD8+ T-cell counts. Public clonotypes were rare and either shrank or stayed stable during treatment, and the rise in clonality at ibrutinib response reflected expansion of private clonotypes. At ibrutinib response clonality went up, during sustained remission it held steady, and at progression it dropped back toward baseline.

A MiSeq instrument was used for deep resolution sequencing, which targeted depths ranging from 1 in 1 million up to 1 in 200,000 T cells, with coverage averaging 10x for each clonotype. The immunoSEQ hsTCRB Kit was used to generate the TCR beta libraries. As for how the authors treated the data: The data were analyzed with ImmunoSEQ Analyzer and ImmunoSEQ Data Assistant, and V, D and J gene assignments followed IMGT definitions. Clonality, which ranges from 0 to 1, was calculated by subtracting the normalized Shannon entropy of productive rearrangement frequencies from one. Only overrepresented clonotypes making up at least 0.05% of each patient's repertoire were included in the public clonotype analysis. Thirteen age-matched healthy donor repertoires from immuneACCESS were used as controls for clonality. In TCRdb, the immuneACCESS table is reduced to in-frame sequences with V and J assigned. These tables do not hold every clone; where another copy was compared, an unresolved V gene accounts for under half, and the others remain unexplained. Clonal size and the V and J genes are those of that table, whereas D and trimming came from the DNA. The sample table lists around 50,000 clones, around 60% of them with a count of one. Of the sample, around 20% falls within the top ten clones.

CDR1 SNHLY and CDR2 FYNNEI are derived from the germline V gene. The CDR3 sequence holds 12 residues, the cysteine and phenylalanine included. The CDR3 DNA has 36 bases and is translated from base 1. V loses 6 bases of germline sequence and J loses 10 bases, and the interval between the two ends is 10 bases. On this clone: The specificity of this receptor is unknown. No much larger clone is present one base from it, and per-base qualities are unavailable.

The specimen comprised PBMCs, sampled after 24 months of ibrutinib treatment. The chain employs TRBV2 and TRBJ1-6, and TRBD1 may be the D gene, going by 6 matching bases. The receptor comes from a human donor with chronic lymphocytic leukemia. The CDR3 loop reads CASSLQGSPLHF. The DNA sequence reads TGTGCCAGCAGCCTTCAGGGGTCACCCCTCCACTTT. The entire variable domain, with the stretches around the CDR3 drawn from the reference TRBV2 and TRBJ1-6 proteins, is EPEVTQTPSHQVTQMGQEVILRCVPISNHLYFYWYRQILGQKVEFLVSFYNNEISEKSEIFDDQFSVERPDGSNFTLKIRSTKLEDSAMYFCASSLQGSPLHFGNGTRLTVT.